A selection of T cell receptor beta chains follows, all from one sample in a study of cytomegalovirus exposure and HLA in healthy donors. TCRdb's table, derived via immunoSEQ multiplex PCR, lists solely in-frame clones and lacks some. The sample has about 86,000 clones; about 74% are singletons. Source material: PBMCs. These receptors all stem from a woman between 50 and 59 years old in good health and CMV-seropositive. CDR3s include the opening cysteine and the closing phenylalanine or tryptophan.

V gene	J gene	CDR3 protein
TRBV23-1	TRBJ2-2	CARKQENTGELFF
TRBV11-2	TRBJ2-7	CASSLGRTAIYEQYF
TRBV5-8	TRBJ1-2	CASSPVIAGGYTF
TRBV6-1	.	CASSVSGLASYEQYF
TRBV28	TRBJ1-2	CASSPTGGWSDGYTF
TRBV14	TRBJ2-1	CASSQDSDYPLLF
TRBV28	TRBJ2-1	CASSLEGRFAEQFF
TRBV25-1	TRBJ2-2	CASSEWRSASGELFF
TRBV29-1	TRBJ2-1	CSVDSSGSGYNEQFF
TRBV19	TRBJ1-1	CASSRGQGNTEAFF
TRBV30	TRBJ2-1	CAWSIGELAIEQFF
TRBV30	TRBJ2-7	CAWRTPTGEQYF
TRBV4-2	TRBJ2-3	CASSSLAGEGTDTQYF
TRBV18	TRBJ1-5	CASSRGTDNQPQHF
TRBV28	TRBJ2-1	CASSASGRVPFF
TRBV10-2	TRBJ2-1	CASSEPGGRNEQFF
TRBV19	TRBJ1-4	CASQTGWNEKLFF
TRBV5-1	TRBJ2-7	CASSLRDSLYEQYF
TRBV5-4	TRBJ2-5	CASSLETGGTQYF
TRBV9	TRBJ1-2	CASSVGGDGYTF
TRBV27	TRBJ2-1	CASSLSGRGREQFF
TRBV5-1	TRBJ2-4	CASSLGLAGARPLAKNIQYF
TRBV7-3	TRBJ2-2	CASSLQREPNTGELFF
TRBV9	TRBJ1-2	CASSRDREAYGYTF
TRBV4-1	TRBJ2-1	CASSQALAGRSYNEQFF
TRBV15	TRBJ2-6	CATSVKRGAGANVLTF
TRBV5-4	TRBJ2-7	CASSRQGGSYEQYF
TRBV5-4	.	CASSPPGQGSYEQYF
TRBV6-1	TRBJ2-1	CASGTGLDYNEQFF
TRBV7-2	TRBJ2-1	CASSLGRTSGRIGEQFF
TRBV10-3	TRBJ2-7	CAISPPGGYEQYF
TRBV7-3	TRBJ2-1	CASSLNRIDNEQFF
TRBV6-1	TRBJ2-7	CASGFGQGESYEQYF
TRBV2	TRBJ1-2	CASSEVRVGYTF
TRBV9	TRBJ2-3	CASSVGGTGIDTQYF
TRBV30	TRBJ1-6	CAWQPGRYNSPLHF
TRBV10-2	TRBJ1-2	CASSESTGSDGYTF
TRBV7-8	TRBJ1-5	CASSTIREGQPQHF
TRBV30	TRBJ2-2	CAWSPSGVGTGELFF
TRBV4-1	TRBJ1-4	CASSQGDRDREKLFF